These 8 T cell receptor beta chains came from one sample sequenced in a study of blood T cell repertoires in COVID-19. TCRdb's copy holds only in-frame clones and misses some; the assay was immunoSEQ multiplex PCR. Of about 54,000 clones listed, roughly 90% are singletons. The sample comprised peripheral blood. These receptors came from a man between 35 and 55 years old with COVID-19, enrolled during active disease.

Points on this clone: The sample carries other DNA sequences with the same CDR3. The rearrangement links TRBV6-6 to TRBJ1-5; D is undetermined. V gave up 0 bases and J gave up 1 base, with 4 bases separating them. This CDR3 has 14 amino acids. The germline gives CDR1 MNHNY, CDR2 SVGAGI (reference sequence). CDR3 coding DNA: TGTGCCAGCAGTTACTCGGAGAGCAATCAGCCCCAGCATTTT. Its translation is CASSYSESNQPQHF.

The rearrangement joins TRBV2 to TRBJ2-5, with 8 bases fitting TRBD1. The CDR3 runs 17 residues. Germline CDR1 is SNHLY and CDR2 is FYNNEI. Trimming took 7 bases from V and 4 from J; bases not matched to a gene: 17. The CDR3 loop is CASNLAGGNLMRETQYF. The CDR3 DNA reads as TGTGCCAGCAATCTGGCAGGGGGCAATTTGATGAGAGAGACCCAGTACTTC.

V and J are TRBV4-1 and TRBJ1-6, with 8 bases identical to TRBD1. The CDR3 is 15 residues long. In germline, CDR1 is MGHRA, CDR2 YSYEKL. V lost 4 bases, J lost 7 bases, and 6 bases stayed unmatched. The CDR3 coding sequence is TGCGCCAGCAGCCCTACAGGGGGTCGGAATTCACCCCTCCACTTT. Encoded protein: CASSPTGGRNSPLHF.

The chain recombines TRBV5-5 with TRBJ1-3; 9 bases fit TRBD1. Trimming took 0 bases from V and 4 from J; bases not matched to a gene: 5. The CDR3 sequence is 16 residues long. Germline-derived CDR1 and CDR2 are SGHKS and YYEKEE (reference sequence). DNA for the CDR3: TGTGCCAGCAGCTTGGCCCGGACAGGGGTAGGAAACACCATATATTTT. As protein: CASSLARTGVGNTIYF.

CDR3 nucleotides: TGTGCCAGCGGACTAGCGGGGCTCACAGATACGCAGTATTTT. Residues: CASGLAGLTDTQYF. The chain links TRBV7-3 to TRBJ2-3; TRBD2 matches 12 bases. V trimming: 8 bases; J trimming: 2 bases; junction bases outside the gene matches: 2. CDR1 SGHTA and CDR2 FQGTGA come from the germline V gene. The CDR3 has 14 amino acids.

The table lists this clone with a few counts. This sequence joins TRBV7-9 and TRBJ2-1; TRBD2 is a possible D gene (5 bases). Germline CDR1 SEHNR, CDR2 FQNEAQ (reference sequence). The CDR3 is 16 amino acids. V lost 6 bases to trimming and J lost 0 bases, with 15 bases between them. CDR3 loop: CASRLGIGSSYNEQFF. In nucleotides, the CDR3 is TGTGCCAGCAGGTTGGGAATAGGGAGCTCCTACAATGAGCAGTTCTTC.

This chain connects TRBV30 to TRBJ1-6; D possibly corresponds to TRBD1 (5 bases). The CDR3 has 15 residues. Germline V gene data show CDR1 as GTSNPN and CDR2 as SVGIG (reference sequence). V lost 5 bases and J 6 bases, leaving 17 bases between the germline ends. The CDR3 sequence is CAWSYLGASNSPLHF. The CDR3 DNA reads as TGTGCCTGGTCCTACCTTGGGGCCTCTAATTCACCCCTCCACTTT.

V usage is TRBV3-1 (or the pseudogene TRBV3-2) and J usage is TRBJ2-3; the D is unclear. The CDR3 totals 16 residues. The germline V and J ends were trimmed by 0 bases and 2 bases, with 12 bases remaining between them. The germline CDR1 and CDR2 sequences are LGHDT and YNNKEL (reference sequence). CDR3: CASSQEGSRPTDTQYF. For the CDR3, the DNA is TGTGCCAGCAGCCAAGAGGGCTCGCGTCCCACAGATACGCAGTATTTT.